This TCR beta chain was recorded in a study of blood T cell repertoires in COVID-19 (dated by TCRdb to 2020 to 2021). In terms of the full investigation: Samples covering the acute and convalescent phases of COVID-19 were provided by collaborators in the United States, Italy and Spain. The prospective study material was composed of cDNA or gDNA derived from T cells, B-cell-depleted T cells, or PBMCs. Subjects who had been exposed to COVID-19, were actively infected with it, or had recovered from it provided the deeply sampled blood TCRbeta repertoires that made up the dataset. A freely available public database, intended as a resource for researchers studying the immune response to SARS-CoV-2, is where the repertoires were released. The samples were drawn from two sources: the first 160 participants of the ongoing ImmuneRACE study, and approximately 1,300 subjects contributed by 6 global collaborators. Sample metadata almost always included a de-identified subject ID, COVID-19 status, age in years and sex. HLA class I and class II types, where available, came from metadata supplied by the sample provider rather than from assay-based typing.

The investigation overall reported the following: Clinical and demographic metadata were provided uncurated, with the amount varying by source and participant.

Including cysteine and phenylalanine, the CDR3 has 15 amino acids. Just CDR3 DNA is preserved here, 45 bases in frame from base 1. CDR1 is given as GTSNPN and CDR2 as SVGIG, both from the germline V gene (reference sequence). V was cut back by 2 bases and J by 1 base, leaving a gap of 14 bases between them. Enrolling through a virtual design, the prospective study's participants ranged in age from roughly 18 to 95 years and lived across roughly 24 United States geographic areas. In the prospective study, cohorts were assigned on the basis of participant-reported clinical history obtained from a screening survey and a study questionnaire. In the prospective study, mobile phlebotomists collected whole blood, serum and a nasopharyngeal or oropharyngeal swab from each participant. Prospective study participants could optionally give additional blood draws and questionnaires over a 2-month period. Blood samples from the prospective study were shipped frozen or at room temperature prior to DNA extraction.

TCRbeta CDR3 regions were amplified from genomic DNA by means of the immunoSEQ Assay, a bias-controlled multiplex PCR. The study's processing was this. Within the assay, amplification of reference gene primers was used to estimate how many nucleated cells each sample contained. To quantify the absolute abundance of each unique TCRbeta CDR3 rearrangement, sequence reads were collapsed and filtered. For each sample, productive Simpson clonality was calculated as the square root of Simpson's diversity index over productive rearrangements. The source is immuneACCESS, and TCRdb retained only in-frame sequences with V and J called. Part of the clones is not carried over; for the studies checked, unresolved V genes explain less than half of this, and the remainder is unexplained. V, J and clone size are those of that table, while D and trimming were read from the DNA. For this sample the table gives some 250,000 clones, of which about 90% were detected only once. Of the sample, 0.95% to 1.5% falls within the top ten clones.

On this clone: It has no known antigen specificity. Base quality data are lacking; no much larger clone is found one base away.

The receptor was derived from a human donor in a cohort exposed to, infected with or recovered from COVID-19 (not recorded which). The donor label of this sample is uncertain. The chain is assembled from TRBV30 and TRBJ1-1, with the identity of the D gene unclear. The sequenced sample was PBMCs or T cells enriched from blood (not recorded which). CDR3 loop: CAWSSDSHGNTEAFF. In nucleotides, the sequence is TGTGCCTGGAGTTCCGACTCCCATGGGAACACTGAAGCTTTCTTT.